This T cell receptor (beta chain) appears in the sequencing data of a study of OX40 agonist ivuxolimab in advanced cancers. Method: immunoSEQ multiplex PCR; TCRdb's copy keeps in-frame clones and lacks some. The sample comprises roughly 61,000 clones, about 85% of which are singletons, and about 0.34% rests with the top ten. With V trimmed by 3 bases and J by 8 bases, 6 bases remained unmatched. Germline V gene sequence: CDR1 MGHRA, CDR2 YSYEKL. This CDR3 has 15 amino acids. The clonotype originates from an adult with an advanced solid tumor such as melanoma, head and neck, liver or kidney cancer. Sequences were derived from CD4+ or CD8+ T cells sorted from blood, sampled in a trial of the OX40 agonist ivuxolimab. The chain recombines TRBV4-1 with TRBJ2-4; 11 bases align to TRBD1. The CDR3 sequence: CASSQGGQGAHIQYF. CDR3 nucleotide sequence: TGCGCCAGCAGCCAGGGAGGACAGGGGGCCCACATTCAGTACTTC.